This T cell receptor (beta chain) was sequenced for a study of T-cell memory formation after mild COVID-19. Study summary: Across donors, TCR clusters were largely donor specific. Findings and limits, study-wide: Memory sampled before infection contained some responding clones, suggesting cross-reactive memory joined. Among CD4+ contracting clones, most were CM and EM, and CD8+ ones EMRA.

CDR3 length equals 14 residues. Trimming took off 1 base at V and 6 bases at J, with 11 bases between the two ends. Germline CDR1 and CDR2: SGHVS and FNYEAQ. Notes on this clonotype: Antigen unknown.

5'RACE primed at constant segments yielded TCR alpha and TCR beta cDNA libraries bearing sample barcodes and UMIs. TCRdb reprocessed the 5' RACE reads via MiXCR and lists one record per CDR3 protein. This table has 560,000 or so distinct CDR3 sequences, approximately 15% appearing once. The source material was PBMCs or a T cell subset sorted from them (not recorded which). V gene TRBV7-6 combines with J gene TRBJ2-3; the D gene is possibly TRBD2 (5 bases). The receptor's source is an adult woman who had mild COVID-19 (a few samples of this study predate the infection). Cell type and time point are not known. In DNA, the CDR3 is TGTGCCAGCAGCTTAGTGAAAAGGGAGGATACGCAGTATTTT. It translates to CASSLVKREDTQYF.